This T cell receptor (beta chain) was obtained from a study of cytomegalovirus exposure and HLA in healthy donors. Study results and limitations: HLA alleles were associated with 15,000 to 20,000 TCR beta sequences in a later analysis at 0.05 false discovery rate. Productive status was seen about 90% or about 30% of the time for most TCR beta V segments in an earlier analysis. Accurate predictions that matched the HLA-A and HLA-B alleles of most subjects were reportedly made from TCR beta sequences.

This CDR3 has 14 residues. The germline gives CDR1 PRHDT, CDR2 FYEKMQ (reference sequence). V gave up 0 bases and J gave up 3 bases, with 9 bases separating them. On this clone itself: Its antigen is not identified.

PCR employed 60 Vbeta and 13 Jbeta primers. Clones were read by immunoSEQ multiplex PCR, and TCRdb kept only the in-frame ones, dropping some. This sample yields 110,000 to 150,000 clones, of which 60% to 85% are seen a single time; roughly 4% belongs to the top ten. The clonotype was recovered from a man in his late teens or twenties in good health and CMV-seronegative. Sequencing used PBMCs. The V call is TRBV13, the J call TRBJ2-7; D may be TRBD1 (5 bases). CDR3 loop: CASSLGQVRYEQYF. CDR3 DNA sequence: TGTGCCAGCAGCTTAGGACAGGTCCGCTACGAGCAGTACTTC.